These 14 T cell receptor beta chains share one sample of origin, sequenced in a study of regulatory T cells in long-lasting Graves disease. Arm-PCR of CDR3 regions and iRepertoire HTBI primers were the basis on which TCR beta libraries were built. TCRdb ran MiXCR on the multiplex PCR reads and lists one entry per CDR3 protein. The sample lists about 420,000 distinct CDR3 sequences, roughly 15% occurring once. Time point defined: newly diagnosed GD, antithyroid drugs for less than 3 months. TCR sequences were obtained from RNA taken from PBMCs. The same data also contributed to another study, on T cells in Graves' hyperthyroidism and ophthalmopathy.

Sequenced material: peripheral blood mononuclear cells (PBMCs), taken at new diagnosis, from a patient treated with antithyroid drugs. All receptors come from a young woman with Graves disease.

This clonotype was detected many times. In DNA, the CDR3 is TGTGCCAGCAGTGACGGGACAGGGGTAACCAAAAACATTCAGTACTTC. Residues: CASSDGTGVTKNIQYF. The genes are TRBV6-1 and TRBJ2-4; 10 positions agree with TRBD1. The V gene's germline CDR1 is MNHNS and CDR2 SASEGT. CDR3 length equals 16 residues. Losses at the gene ends were 3 bases for V and 2 bases for J; bases not matched to a gene: 4.

This clonotype came up many times. This chain uses TRBV11-3 with TRBJ2-1, with TRBD2 as a possible D gene (6 bases). CDR3 length: 13 residues. Trimming removed 6 bases at V and 8 bases at J, with 14 bases between. CDR1 and CDR2 from the germline V gene are SGHNT and YENEEA. The CDR3: CASSGDSLHEQFF. In DNA, the CDR3 is TGTGCCAGCAGTGGGGACTCCCTGCATGAGCAGTTCTTC.

This clonotype showed up many times. This chain connects TRBV3-1 to TRBJ2-3; the match to TRBD2 covers 7 bases. This CDR3 has 15 amino acids. Germline V lookup: CDR1 LGHDT, CDR2 YNNKEL (reference sequence). V was clipped by 5 bases and J by 2 bases; unmatched bases: 7. The CDR3 region has the DNA TGTGCCAGCAGCGCACTAGCGACAGACACAGATACGCAGTATTTT. Translated, it gives CASSALATDTDTQYF.

A word on this clonotype: Possible read error: a much larger clone is one base away. The chain uses TRBV20-1 and TRBJ2-4; D possibly corresponds to TRBD1 (6 bases). The CDR3 covers 14 residues. The germline V gene encodes CDR1 DFQATT and CDR2 SNEGSKA (reference sequence). The germline V and J ends were trimmed by 1 base and 13 bases, with 20 bases remaining between them. The chain's CDR3 is CSARARGPLDEQYF. The DNA of the CDR3 is TGCAGTGCTAGAGCCAGGGGCCCTTTGGATGAGCAGTACTTC.

The V call is TRBV6-2 or TRBV6-3, the J call TRBJ2-7; 7 nucleotides match TRBD1. Germline V CDR1 and CDR2: MNHEY, SVGEGT. The CDR3 is 14 amino acids. Trimming removed 10 bases from V and 5 bases from J; junction bases left unmatched: 14. CDR3 sequence (DNA): TGTGCCACCCAAAGGGGGCAGGGGACGAACGAGCAGTACTTC. Its translation: CATQRGQGTNEQYF.

This clonotype was counted at least ten times. The chain is built from TRBV9 and TRBJ1-1; TRBD1 aligns across 7 bases. Germline assignment: CDR1 SGDLS and CDR2 YYNGEE. The V gene end was trimmed by 3 bases and the J gene end by 0 bases; junction bases not matched to a gene: 2. CDR3 length equals 14 residues. The CDR3 region has the DNA TGTGCCAGCAGCGGACAGGGATTGAACACTGAAGCTTTCTTT. This sequence encodes CASSGQGLNTEAFF.

This clonotype was observed a few times. This chain joins TRBV6-1 and TRBJ2-1, with 11 bases identical to TRBD2. The CDR3 is 16 amino acids. CDR1 MNHNS and CDR2 SASEGT come from the germline V gene. Unmatched junction bases numbered 9, after V lost 7 bases and J lost 4 bases. The CDR3, as DNA: TGTGCCAGCACGGGGCTAGCGGGAGGAACTTACAATGAGCAGTTCTTC. Its translation is CASTGLAGGTYNEQFF.

Of note for this clonotype: It may be a read error: a sequence one base away is much more abundant. J is TRBJ2-7 and V is TRBV30; 14 bases align to TRBD2. There are 15 residues in the CDR3. The trim removed 6 bases at V and 7 bases at J, leaving 11 bases unmatched. CDR1 and CDR2 (germline): GTSNPN, SVGIG (reference sequence). The DNA for the CDR3 is TGTGCCTGCGCCCTGACTAGCGGGAGGGTCCATGAGCAGTACTTC. This translates into CACALTSGRVHEQYF.

This clonotype came up a few times. A junction boundary mismatches the germline segment, possibly from a read error. V gene TRBV6-2 or TRBV6-3 combines with J gene TRBJ1-5; D is ambiguous. The CDR3 spans 15 residues. CDR1 and CDR2 from the germline V gene are MNHEY and SVGEGT. In DNA, the CDR3 is TGTGCCAGCAGTGTATCCGGGCCTCTCAATCGGCCCCAGCATTTT. Translation: CASSVSGPLNRPQHF.

As for this clonotype: The junction departs from germline at one end; a sequencing error may be responsible. The gene calls are TRBV3-1 and TRBJ1-2, with TRBD1 as a possible D gene (5 bases). The germline CDR1 and CDR2 sequences are LGHDT and YNNKEL (reference sequence). The CDR3 is 15 amino acids. DNA of the CDR3: TGTGCCAGCAGTACCGGGACGTCCCTAGGCTATGGCAACACCTTC. Translation gives CASSTGTSLGYGNTF.

This clonotype has just a few counts. The rearrangement joins TRBV19 to TRBJ1-4; 11 positions match TRBD1. J gave up 5 bases and V 5 bases, and 7 bases lay outside the gene matches. Germline V CDR1 and CDR2: LNHDA, SQIVND (reference sequence). The CDR3 has 16 amino acids. DNA for the CDR3: TGTGCCAGTAGTGCCTTCGGGACAGGGGGAAATGAAAAACTGTTTTTT. This codes for CASSAFGTGGNEKLFF.

This clonotype was counted at least ten times. V and J are TRBV7-2 and TRBJ2-7; possibly TRBD1 or TRBD2 for D (5 bases each). Germline V gene lookup returns CDR1 SGHTA and CDR2 FQGNSA. V was clipped by 1 base and J by 1 base, with 11 bases between them. This CDR3 contains 15 residues. CDR3 residues: CASSLGSGPSYEQYF. CDR3 nucleotide sequence: TGTGCCAGCAGCTTAGGGTCGGGACCGTCCTACGAGCAGTACTTC. Full variable domain (outside the CDR3, taken from reference TRBV7-2 and TRBJ2-7): GAGVSQSPSNKVTEKGKDVELRCDPISGHTALYWYRQSLGQGLEFLIYFQGNSAPDKSGLPSDRFSAERTGGSVSTLTIQRTQQEDSAVYLCASSLGSGPSYEQYFGPGTRLTVT.

This clonotype has ten or more counts. The V gene is TRBV2, the J gene TRBJ1-2; no clear D gene. Trimming removed 3 bases from V and 2 bases from J, with 7 bases in between. Germline V gives CDR1 SNHLY, CDR2 FYNNEI. This CDR3 has 13 residues. The CDR3 bases are TGTGCCAGCAGTGACCTCCTCAACTATGGCTACACCTTC. This encodes CASSDLLNYGYTF.

This clonotype turned up a few times. The CDR3 coding sequence is TGTGCCAGTCTCCCTCTGGGGGGAGGTTATGGCTACACCTTC. It is translated as CASLPLGGGYGYTF. The V gene is TRBV19, the J gene TRBJ1-2, with D possibly matching TRBD1 (5 bases). This CDR3 spans 14 amino acids. CDR1 is LNHDA, CDR2 SQIVND, per germline (reference sequence). V was shortened by 8 bases and J by 5 bases, with 18 bases between the two germline ends. The full variable domain, its missing parts supplied by reference TRBV19 and TRBJ1-2, is DGGITQSPKYLFRKEGQNVTLSCEQNLNHDAMYWYRQDPGQGLRLIYYSQIVNDFQKGDIAEGYSVSREKKESFPLTVTSAQKNPTAFYLCASLPLGGGYGYTFGSGTRLTVV.